These T cell receptor beta chains were read from a single sample in a study of T cells in Graves' hyperthyroidism and ophthalmopathy. Using its own MiXCR run on the multiplex PCR reads, TCRdb lists one record per CDR3 protein. The table includes about 570,000 distinct CDR3 sequences, about 45% detected once. The sequenced sample was peripheral blood or thyroid tissue (not recorded which). The receptors shown here come from an adult woman with Graves' disease, either hyperthyroidism or ophthalmopathy (not recorded which). The CDR3 runs from the conserved cysteine through the conserved F or W. The D gene is left open where the match is weak. Size is omitted from some rows. Given values are once, few, many or a class for expanded clones.

clone_size	cdr3_length	v_call	j_call	d_call	cdr3_nt	cdr3_aa
many	13	TRBV6-1	TRBJ2-5	NA	TGTGCCAGCAGGCCTCCAACCCAAGAGACCCAGTACTTC	CASRPPTQETQYF
many	16	TRBV20-1	TRBJ1-2	NA	TGCAGTGCTAGAGATCTACAGGCACTCTTGCTTAGCGGCTACACCTTC	CSARDLQALLLSGYTF
many	14	TRBV7-9	TRBJ1-5	NA	TGTGCCAGCAGCTTTTCGGGTGCTCGGCAGCCCCAGCATTTT	CASSFSGARQPQHF
many	14	TRBV5-6	TRBJ2-2	TRBD1	TGTGCCAGCAGCTTGGTACAGGGGCCCGGGGAGCTGTTTTTT	CASSLVQGPGELFF
NA	13	TRBV29-1	TRBJ2-1	TRBD2	TGCAGCGTTGAGCTAGCGGGAGGGAGGGAGCAGTTCTTC	CSVELAGGREQFF
NA	9	TRBV19	TRBJ2-5	NA	TGTGCCAGTATAGGGCAGGCTAACTTC	CASIGQANF
NA	15	TRBV7-9	TRBJ2-7	NA	TGTGCCAGCAGCTCCACCGACAGTCGATCCTACGAGCAGTACTTC	CASSSTDSRSYEQYF
many	12	TRBV6-5	TRBJ1-2	NA	TGTGCCAGCAGCCGGGACGCCCGTGGCTACACCTTC	CASSRDARGYTF
few	18	TRBV10-3	TRBJ2-3	NA	TGTGCCATCAGTGTATCCAGCGGAGGGGGGTTGAGCACAGATACGCAGTATTTT	CAISVSSGGGLSTDTQYF
many	12	TRBV27	TRBJ1-5	NA	TGTGCCAGCAGTCCCCAAGGTGGGCCCCAGCATTTT	CASSPQGGPQHF
many	13	TRBV12-3/TRBV12-4	TRBJ1-3	NA	TGTGCCAGCAGTTTACAATCTGGAAACACCATATATTTT	CASSLQSGNTIYF
few	15	TRBV25-1	TRBJ1-4	NA	TGTGCCAGCAGTGAATACAGAACAACTAATGAAAAACTGTTTTTT	CASSEYRTTNEKLFF
many	16	TRBV7-9	TRBJ1-1	TRBD1	TGTGCCAGCCGCCCCGGGACAGGGGGAACGTACACTGAAGCTTTCTTT	CASRPGTGGTYTEAFF
many	12	TRBV6-6	TRBJ1-1	NA	TGTGCCAGCAGTTACAGGCAGCATGAAGCTTTCTTT	CASSYRQHEAFF
NA	16	TRBV24-1	TRBJ2-3	TRBD2	TGTGCCACCGGGGAAGCGGGAGGGCCGGGCACAGATACGCAGTATTTT	CATGEAGGPGTDTQYF
many	16	TRBV4-1	TRBJ1-1	NA	TGCGCCAGCAGCCATATAGGTGGGGGGAAGAACACTGAAGCTTTCTTT	CASSHIGGGKNTEAFF
NA	15	TRBV7-3	TRBJ2-3	NA	TGTGCCAGCAGCCCCGGGGGAGGCCCGACGGATACGCAGTATTTT	CASSPGGGPTDTQYF
many	15	TRBV19	TRBJ1-4	TRBD1	TGTGCCAGTAGTACCCTGACAGGGGAGCATGAAAAACTGTTTTTT	CASSTLTGEHEKLFF
many	13	TRBV27	TRBJ2-7	TRBD2	TGTGCCAGCAAAGGGACTAGCGGTTACGAGCAGTACTTC	CASKGTSGYEQYF
many	13	TRBV3-1	TRBJ1-2	NA	TGTGCCAGCAGTCCCTCAGGGAGCTCTGGCTACACCTTC	CASSPSGSSGYTF
NA	16	TRBV27	TRBJ1-1	NA	TGTGCCAGCAGTTCACCAGGGGATCCCATGAACACTGAAGCTTTCTTT	CASSSPGDPMNTEAFF
once	15	TRBV15	TRBJ1-3	TRBD1	TGTGCCACCAGCAGTTACGACAGGGCTGGAAACACCATATATTTT	CATSSYDRAGNTIYF
many	16	TRBV7-6	TRBJ1-2	TRBD1	TGTGCCAGCAGCTTAGCCTGGACAGGGGAGGTTGATGGCTACACCTTC	CASSLAWTGEVDGYTF
many	15	TRBV20-1	TRBJ1-4	NA	TGCAGTGCTATCTCGGGGGGAGCTTCGGATGAAAAACTGTTTTTT	CSAISGGASDEKLFF
few	17	TRBV6-6	TRBJ2-2	NA	TGTGCCAGCAGTTTCCTCAAGACGGCTGCGAACACCGGGGAGCTGTTTTTT	CASSFLKTAANTGELFF
many	14	TRBV29-1	TRBJ1-1	NA	TGCAGCGTTGAGGATCGTGGCAGGAACACTGAAGCTTTCTTT	CSVEDRGRNTEAFF
few	14	TRBV4-1	TRBJ2-2	NA	TGCGCCAGCAGGGATACAGGGAAAGGCGGGGAGCTGTTTTTT	CASRDTGKGGELFF
many	14	TRBV12-3/TRBV12-4	TRBJ1-2	NA	TGTGCCAGCAGCCGCGAGGGGGGGCCATGGGGCTACACCTTC	CASSREGGPWGYTF
many	13	TRBV20-1	TRBJ2-7	TRBD1	TGCAGTGCTACAACTCGACAGGGCGACGAGCAGTACTTC	CSATTRQGDEQYF
NA	18	TRBV10-3	TRBJ1-5	NA	TGTGCCATCAGTGAGGAGGGGGGTGGGGGCAAGAGCAATCAGCCCCAGCATTTT	CAISEEGGGGKSNQPQHF
many	16	TRBV9	TRBJ2-5	NA	TGTGCCAGCAGCGTAGGTGGTAGGGGGGGCCCGGAGACCCAGTACTTC	CASSVGGRGGPETQYF
NA	13	TRBV10-3	TRBJ1-1	NA	TGTGCCATCAGTGTGGCGGTCAACACTGAAGCTTTCTTT	CAISVAVNTEAFF